This TCR beta chain was observed in a study of early T cells in non-severe SARS-CoV-2 infection. TCRdb reprocessed the 5' RACE reads via MiXCR and lists one record per CDR3 protein. This repertoire shows roughly 67,000 distinct CDR3 sequences, roughly 10% found once; its top ten account for approximately 5.9%. Study-level results: Anti-spike CD8 responses were favored in VDJdb matching, and private and CD4 specificities were missed.

On this clonotype itself: The antigen remains unidentified.

Between the trimmed V and J ends, which lost 0 bases and 1 base, there was a span of 4 bases. Germline V gene data show CDR1 as SGHRS and CDR2 as YFSETQ. There are 13 residues in the CDR3. The source is an adult who was a healthcare worker with PCR-confirmed SARS-CoV-2 infection or an uninfected control (not recorded which). Material: whole blood. The chain joins TRBV5-1 to TRBJ1-1; no reliable D call. The CDR3 DNA follows: TGCGCCAGCAGCTTGGGGACGAACACTGAAGCTTTCTTT. This codes for CASSLGTNTEAFF.